The 16 T cell receptor beta chains in this list originate from one sample, sequenced in a study of shared clonotypes between healthy human individuals. Repertoires were generated with immunoSEQ multiplex PCR, while TCRdb's copy carries only in-frame clones and drops some. Of millions of clones in the sample, roughly 92% were seen once. Source material: naive CD4+ T cells sorted from blood. The subset was: CD45RA+ positively selected. These receptors all come from a young man in good health.

The chain recombines TRBV7-3 with TRBJ1-2; no reliable D call. The V and J ends lost 0 bases and 4 bases respectively, with 9 bases between them. CDR1 and CDR2 (germline): SGHTA, FQGTGA. The CDR3 length is 14 residues. The chain's CDR3 is CASSLTYLGYGYTF. The DNA of the CDR3 is TGTGCCAGCAGCTTAACTTACTTGGGCTATGGCTACACCTTC.

The chain combines TRBV28 with TRBJ1-6, with D possibly TRBD1 on 5 matching bases. The CDR3 consists of 15 residues. The germline V gene encodes CDR1 MDHEN and CDR2 SYDVKM. Trimming took off 6 bases at V and 9 bases at J, with 18 bases between the two ends. The chain's CDR3 is CASSGGWGVISPLHF. In DNA, the CDR3 is TGTGCCAGCAGCGGGGGATGGGGGGTAATTTCACCCCTCCACTTT.

The rearrangement uses TRBV7-2 and TRBJ2-7; no clear D. Per germline, CDR1 SGHTA and CDR2 FQGNSA. Between the trimmed V and J ends, which lost 1 base and 5 bases, there was a span of 18 bases. The CDR3 runs 16 residues. This CDR3 is CASSLGSSANTNEQYF. CDR3 nucleotide sequence: TGTGCCAGCAGCTTAGGGTCAAGCGCTAATACCAACGAGCAGTACTTC.

A remark on this clone: Other DNA sequences within the sample encode an identical CDR3. The chain links TRBV5-1 to TRBJ2-7; perhaps TRBD1 as D (6 bases). This CDR3 contains 13 residues. V lost 4 bases to trimming and J lost 2 bases, with 10 bases between them. Germline CDR1 reads SGHRS; CDR2 reads YFSETQ. CDR3 protein: CASSRGSPYEQYF. CDR3 bases: TGCGCCAGCAGCAGGGGGTCCCCCTACGAGCAGTACTTC.

The chain carries TRBV4-1 and TRBJ1-1; 7 bases are shared with TRBD1. This CDR3 has 15 amino acids. The trim removed 5 bases at V and 2 bases at J, leaving 8 bases unmatched. Per germline, CDR1 MGHRA and CDR2 YSYEKL. The CDR3 sequence: CASSWIDRDNTEAFF. In nucleotides, the CDR3 is TGCGCCAGCAGCTGGATCGACAGGGATAACACTGAAGCTTTCTTT.

This rearrangement joins TRBV27 to TRBJ1-5; tentative D call: TRBD1 (6 bases). The CDR3 runs to 14 residues. Germline V gives CDR1 MNHEY, CDR2 SMNVEV (reference sequence). Trimming removed 1 base from V and 5 bases from J, with 9 bases in between. CDR3: CASSLWGAYQPQHF. CDR3 DNA sequence: TGTGCCAGCAGTTTATGGGGGGCTTATCAGCCCCAGCATTTT.

The genes are TRBV6-1 and TRBJ2-2, with D unclear. The CDR3 spans 14 residues. Germline lookup yields CDR1 MNHNS and CDR2 SASEGT. Trimming shortened V by 6 bases and J by 1 base, and 9 bases separated the two germline ends. The CDR3 reads CASRFVQNTGELFF. Here the CDR3 DNA reads TGTGCCAGCAGATTTGTACAGAACACCGGGGAGCTGTTTTTT.

CDR3 in DNA: TGTGCCAGCAGGTGGGACAGGGCTGGCACAGATACGCAGTATTTT. It encodes CASRWDRAGTDTQYF. The chain links TRBV11-2 to TRBJ2-3, with 9 positions matching TRBD1. This CDR3 is built from 15 residues. CDR1 and CDR2 (germline): SGHAT, FQNNGV. V shed 6 bases and J 1 base; nucleotides not matched to a gene: 5.

The J gene is TRBJ2-1, the V gene TRBV9, with 10 bases aligning to TRBD2. CDR3 length: 16 amino acids. Germline loops: CDR1 SGDLS, CDR2 YYNGEE. With 4 bases clipped from V and 15 bases from J, the junction kept 19 bases outside the gene matches. Here the CDR3 reads CASSLAGGQFGVDPFF. The CDR3 bases are TGTGCCAGCAGCTTAGCGGGGGGACAATTTGGGGTTGATCCGTTCTTC.

The chain joins TRBV7-2 to TRBJ2-7, with TRBD2 matching 8 bases. Unmatched junction bases numbered 10, after V lost 3 bases and J lost 3 bases. The CDR3 consists of 16 residues. The germline gives CDR1 SGHTA, CDR2 FQGNSA. The CDR3 DNA is TGTGCCAGCAGCTTGCCAGGGACTAGAATTTACTACGAGCAGTACTTC. Its translation is CASSLPGTRIYYEQYF.

V is TRBV7-9 and J is TRBJ2-3; 7 nucleotides agree with TRBD2. The germline CDR1 and CDR2 sequences are SEHNR and FQNEAQ (reference sequence). Trimming removed 2 bases from V and 0 bases from J; junction bases left unmatched: 8. The CDR3 runs to 17 residues. In DNA, the CDR3 is TGTGCCAGCAGCTTACCTACGACTAGCACTAGCACAGATACGCAGTATTTT. Translated: CASSLPTTSTSTDTQYF.

This clone was seen more than once but under ten times. This chain links TRBV10-3 with TRBJ2-4; D ambiguous. Germline CDR1 ENHRY, CDR2 SYGVKD. The CDR3 length is 11 residues. V gave up 6 bases and J gave up 7 bases, with 7 bases separating them. Here the CDR3 DNA reads TGTGCCATCAGGGGTGCGAACATTCAGTACTTC. Protein product: CAIRGANIQYF.

The chain carries TRBV7-3 and TRBJ2-1; TRBD1 or TRBD2 may be the D gene (6 bases each). Per the germline V gene, CDR1 is SGHTA and CDR2 is FQGTGA. There are 20 residues in the CDR3. Trimming cost V 1 base and J 4 bases, with 26 bases left between them. The CDR3: CASSLNTIGSLGGRYNEQFF. In DNA form, the CDR3 reads TGTGCCAGCAGCTTAAATACCATCGGGAGCCTAGGGGGTCGGTACAATGAGCAGTTCTTC.

The V gene is TRBV7-9, the J gene TRBJ1-6, with D possibly matching TRBD1 (5 bases). CDR3 length: 15 residues. From germline, CDR1 is SEHNR and CDR2 FQNEAQ (reference sequence). The V and J ends lost 1 base and 6 bases respectively, with 10 bases between them. The CDR3 DNA is TGTGCCAGCAGCTTAGGGGCAGGGCGTAATTCACCCCTCCACTTT. This codes for CASSLGAGRNSPLHF.

A word on this clone: The sample holds other DNA sequences that translate to the same CDR3. The chain uses TRBV7-2 and TRBJ2-2; D is perhaps TRBD2 (6 bases). V was cut by 5 bases and J by 0 bases, with 10 bases left in between. This CDR3 comprises 15 residues. Germline CDR1 and CDR2: SGHTA and FQGNSA. The CDR3: CASSQGGANTGELFF. The DNA of the CDR3 is TGTGCCAGCAGCCAGGGCGGGGCGAACACCGGGGAGCTGTTTTTT.

The rearrangement uses TRBV30 and TRBJ2-3; tentative D call: TRBD2 (5 bases). The ends were cut back, 3 bases at V and 2 bases at J, with 12 bases in the middle. The CDR3 sequence is 14 residues long. The germline gives CDR1 GTSNPN, CDR2 SVGIG (reference sequence). The CDR3 is CAWSGGSYTDTQYF. In DNA form, the CDR3 reads TGTGCCTGGAGCGGCGGGTCCTACACAGATACGCAGTATTTT.